This is a list of T cell receptor beta chains from one sample in a study of blood T cell repertoires in COVID-19. TCRdb's copy holds only in-frame clones and misses some; the assay was immunoSEQ multiplex PCR. The sample shows 81,000 or so clones, 65% to 90% of them seen only once. Input material: peripheral blood. These receptor sequences come from a middle-aged man with COVID-19, enrolled during active disease. CDR3s include the opening cysteine and the closing phenylalanine or tryptophan. A D gene is named only where the DNA matches it firmly. Not all rows give a size; the values are once, few, many and, for expanded clones, a class.

v_gene: TRBV28; len: 13; abundance: .; d_gene: TRBD2; j_gene: TRBJ2-7; CDR3nt: TGTGCCAGCAGCAAGCCTTTGACTAGCGTGCAGTACTTC; CDR3aa: CASSKPLTSVQYF
v_gene: TRBV5-1; len: 16; abundance: .; d_gene: TRBD2; j_gene: TRBJ2-3; CDR3nt: TGCGCCAGCAGCTTGGGGCGGGAGTCCCCCACAGATACGCAGTATTTT; CDR3aa: CASSLGRESPTDTQYF
v_gene: TRBV10-3; len: 13; abundance: .; d_gene: .; j_gene: TRBJ2-7; CDR3nt: TGTGCCATCAGCGGGTTCGAGTCCTACGAGCAGTACTTC; CDR3aa: CAISGFESYEQYF
v_gene: TRBV2; len: 15; abundance: .; d_gene: .; j_gene: TRBJ2-7; CDR3nt: TGTGCCAGCAGTCCCGATTACAGTCAGAGCTACGAGCAGTACTTC; CDR3aa: CASSPDYSQSYEQYF
v_gene: TRBV2; len: 17; abundance: .; d_gene: TRBD2; j_gene: TRBJ2-4; CDR3nt: TGTGCCAGCAGTGAATTGGCGGGAGGGAGGTCCAAAAACATTCAGTACTTC; CDR3aa: CASSELAGGRSKNIQYF
v_gene: TRBV2; len: 11; abundance: .; d_gene: TRBD1; j_gene: TRBJ1-1; CDR3nt: TGTGCCAGCAGTTTGACAGGGGTGGCTTTCTTT; CDR3aa: CASSLTGVAFF
v_gene: TRBV6-5; len: 14; abundance: .; d_gene: TRBD1; j_gene: TRBJ2-1; CDR3nt: TGTGCCACAGACGACAGGGGAGTTTACAATGAGCAGTTCTTC; CDR3aa: CATDDRGVYNEQFF
v_gene: TRBV6-2/TRBV6-3; len: 19; abundance: few; d_gene: TRBD2; j_gene: TRBJ2-7; CDR3nt: TGTGCCAGCAGCTCTCCTCTCGGGACTAGCGGGAGGGCCGTCTACGAGCAGTACTTC; CDR3aa: CASSSPLGTSGRAVYEQYF
v_gene: TRBV3-1/TRBV3-2; len: 14; abundance: .; d_gene: .; j_gene: TRBJ1-6; CDR3nt: TGTGCCAGCAGCCATCGCAGGGGTTATTCACCCCTCCACTTT; CDR3aa: CASSHRRGYSPLHF
v_gene: TRBV7-6; len: 18; abundance: .; d_gene: TRBD1; j_gene: TRBJ2-6; CDR3nt: TGTGCCAGCAGCTCTCCGGGACAGGGGGCATTAGGGGCCAACGTCCTGACTTTC; CDR3aa: CASSSPGQGALGANVLTF
v_gene: TRBV6-5; len: 15; abundance: .; d_gene: .; j_gene: TRBJ1-2; CDR3nt: TGTGCCAGCAGTCGAAAGATTTCGACAGGAATCGGCTACACCTTC; CDR3aa: CASSRKISTGIGYTF
v_gene: TRBV3-1/TRBV3-2; len: 16; abundance: .; d_gene: .; j_gene: TRBJ2-2; CDR3nt: TGTGCCAGCAGCCAAGAGGCGGGGACGAACACCGGGGAGCTGTTTTTT; CDR3aa: CASSQEAGTNTGELFF
v_gene: TRBV9; len: 15; abundance: .; d_gene: .; j_gene: TRBJ1-1; CDR3nt: TGTGCCAGCAGTCGACAGGTGATATTGAACACTGAAGCTTTCTTT; CDR3aa: CASSRQVILNTEAFF
v_gene: TRBV11-3; len: 17; abundance: .; d_gene: .; j_gene: TRBJ1-3; CDR3nt: TGTGCCAGCAGCTTAATAGTATCAGGGATCGGTGTGAACACCATATATTTT; CDR3aa: CASSLIVSGIGVNTIYF
v_gene: TRBV5-8; len: 15; abundance: .; d_gene: .; j_gene: TRBJ1-2; CDR3nt: TGTGCCAGCAGCTTGCGGCAGGGGCTCAACTATGGCTACACCTTC; CDR3aa: CASSLRQGLNYGYTF
v_gene: TRBV2; len: 17; abundance: .; d_gene: .; j_gene: TRBJ2-7; CDR3nt: TGTGCCAGCACCCCGGTCCTTGCGGTTAGAGGAGGTGACGAGCAGTACTTC; CDR3aa: CASTPVLAVRGGDEQYF
v_gene: TRBV4-1; len: 15; abundance: .; d_gene: .; j_gene: TRBJ1-1; CDR3nt: TGCGCCAGCAGCCAACAAAACGGGGGGGCCGATGAAGCTTTCTTT; CDR3aa: CASSQQNGGADEAFF
v_gene: TRBV5-1; len: 16; abundance: .; d_gene: .; j_gene: TRBJ1-1; CDR3nt: TGCGCCAGCAGCTTGGCCCTGGCAGGGGTGAACACTGAAGCTTTCTTT; CDR3aa: CASSLALAGVNTEAFF
v_gene: TRBV11-2; len: 14; abundance: .; d_gene: TRBD2; j_gene: TRBJ2-3; CDR3nt: TGTGCCAGCAGCCAACTAGCGGGAGCAGATACGCAGTATTTT; CDR3aa: CASSQLAGADTQYF
v_gene: TRBV2; len: 14; abundance: .; d_gene: .; j_gene: TRBJ2-2; CDR3nt: TGTGCCTCCGGAGCAGTAGCTGGCACCGGGGAGCTGTTTTTT; CDR3aa: CASGAVAGTGELFF
v_gene: TRBV2; len: 13; abundance: .; d_gene: TRBD2; j_gene: TRBJ2-7; CDR3nt: TGTGCCAGCACTCACCGGGAGGGTGACGAGCAGTACTTC; CDR3aa: CASTHREGDEQYF
v_gene: TRBV2; len: 16; abundance: .; d_gene: TRBD1; j_gene: TRBJ1-6; CDR3nt: TGTGCCAGCAGTGACGACAGGGCCTCCTATAATTCACCCCTCCACTTT; CDR3aa: CASSDDRASYNSPLHF
v_gene: TRBV3-1/TRBV3-2; len: 15; abundance: .; d_gene: .; j_gene: TRBJ1-5; CDR3nt: TGTGCCAGCAGCCAAGGGGGGAGGTTGGATCAGCCCCAGCATTTT; CDR3aa: CASSQGGRLDQPQHF
v_gene: TRBV9; len: 13; abundance: .; d_gene: .; j_gene: TRBJ2-1; CDR3nt: TGTGCCAGCAGCGTAGTTGAGGGCAATGAGCAGTTCTTC; CDR3aa: CASSVVEGNEQFF
v_gene: TRBV6-5; len: 14; abundance: .; d_gene: .; j_gene: TRBJ1-5; CDR3nt: TGTGCCAGCAGCCACAGGGATAGCAATCAGCCCCAGCATTTT; CDR3aa: CASSHRDSNQPQHF
v_gene: TRBV6-2/TRBV6-3; len: 18; abundance: .; d_gene: TRBD1; j_gene: TRBJ1-5; CDR3nt: TGTGCCAGCAGTTACCCGGGACAGGGGGCGATTGGCAATCAGCCCCAGCATTTT; CDR3aa: CASSYPGQGAIGNQPQHF
v_gene: TRBV18; len: 14; abundance: .; d_gene: TRBD1; j_gene: TRBJ1-5; CDR3nt: TGTGCCAGCTCACCCCGACAGGGTAATCAGCCCCAGCATTTT; CDR3aa: CASSPRQGNQPQHF
v_gene: TRBV2; len: 14; abundance: once; d_gene: TRBD1; j_gene: TRBJ2-3; CDR3nt: TGTGCCAGCACGGGACAGGGGAGCACAGATACGCAGTATTTT; CDR3aa: CASTGQGSTDTQYF
v_gene: TRBV10-2; len: 17; abundance: once; d_gene: TRBD1; j_gene: TRBJ2-7; CDR3nt: TGCGCCAGCGCCTCCCGGCCTCTCGGGACAGGAGGCTACGAGCAGTACTTC; CDR3aa: CASASRPLGTGGYEQYF
v_gene: TRBV4-1; len: 13; abundance: .; d_gene: TRBD1; j_gene: TRBJ1-1; CDR3nt: TGCGCCAGCAGCCCGGGACAGTACACTGAAGCTTTCTTT; CDR3aa: CASSPGQYTEAFF
v_gene: TRBV5-4; len: 16; abundance: once; d_gene: TRBD1; j_gene: TRBJ1-6; CDR3nt: TGTGCCAGCAGCTCAAATCCGGACAGGGTGAATTCACCCCTCCACTTT; CDR3aa: CASSSNPDRVNSPLHF
v_gene: TRBV3-1/TRBV3-2; len: 14; abundance: .; d_gene: TRBD2; j_gene: TRBJ2-1; CDR3nt: TGTGCCAGCAGCCAAAGCGGGAGGAGAGATGAGCAGTTCTTC; CDR3aa: CASSQSGRRDEQFF
v_gene: TRBV5-1; len: 21; abundance: .; d_gene: TRBD2; j_gene: TRBJ2-1; CDR3nt: TGCGCCAGCAGCTTGCTCGGAGGACTAGCGGGAGGGCCATTCAGGTACAATGAGCAGTTCTTC; CDR3aa: CASSLLGGLAGGPFRYNEQFF
v_gene: TRBV6-6; len: 15; abundance: .; d_gene: TRBD1; j_gene: TRBJ2-3; CDR3nt: TGTGCCAGCACAGGGGGACAGGGAGGCACAGATACGCAGTATTTT; CDR3aa: CASTGGQGGTDTQYF
v_gene: TRBV11-2; len: 14; abundance: .; d_gene: TRBD1; j_gene: TRBJ1-1; CDR3nt: TGTGCCAGCAGCCGTGCCACAGGGGGCACTGAAGCTTTCTTT; CDR3aa: CASSRATGGTEAFF
v_gene: TRBV29-1; len: 12; abundance: .; d_gene: .; j_gene: TRBJ2-5; CDR3nt: TGCAGCGCTCATGGAGTCGGGGAGACCCAGTACTTC; CDR3aa: CSAHGVGETQYF
v_gene: TRBV9; len: 17; abundance: .; d_gene: .; j_gene: TRBJ2-4; CDR3nt: TGTGCCAGCAGCGTTTCGCCAACAGGGAACGGAGGAAACATTCAGTACTTC; CDR3aa: CASSVSPTGNGGNIQYF
v_gene: TRBV5-4; len: 16; abundance: .; d_gene: TRBD1; j_gene: TRBJ2-5; CDR3nt: TGTGCCAGCAGCTCCCCGGGACAGGGGTCGCGCGAGACCCAGTACTTC; CDR3aa: CASSSPGQGSRETQYF
v_gene: TRBV10-3; len: 16; abundance: .; d_gene: TRBD1; j_gene: TRBJ1-5; CDR3nt: TGTGCCATCAGTGAGTACGGGACAGGGGAGAATCAGCCCCAGCATTTT; CDR3aa: CAISEYGTGENQPQHF
v_gene: TRBV27; len: 11; abundance: .; d_gene: .; j_gene: TRBJ1-5; CDR3nt: TGTGTCGTGGGGCTAAATCAGCCCCAGCATTTT; CDR3aa: CVVGLNQPQHF
v_gene: TRBV5-1; len: 15; abundance: .; d_gene: .; j_gene: TRBJ1-2; CDR3nt: TGCGCCAGCAGCTTAGGAACAGAGAGGGCCTATGGCTACACCTTC; CDR3aa: CASSLGTERAYGYTF
v_gene: TRBV28; len: 16; abundance: .; d_gene: .; j_gene: TRBJ1-1; CDR3nt: TGTGCCAGCAGTTTAGGTGGGGCGGGGTTGAACACTGAAGCTTTCTTT; CDR3aa: CASSLGGAGLNTEAFF
v_gene: TRBV2; len: 16; abundance: .; d_gene: .; j_gene: TRBJ1-4; CDR3nt: TGTGCCAGCAGTGAAAAGGACGGGACAACTAATGAAAAACTGTTTTTT; CDR3aa: CASSEKDGTTNEKLFF
v_gene: TRBV5-1; len: 16; abundance: .; d_gene: TRBD2; j_gene: TRBJ2-7; CDR3nt: TGCGCCAGCAGCTGGGGACTAGCGGGAGGGCCACGGGAGCAGTACTTC; CDR3aa: CASSWGLAGGPREQYF
v_gene: TRBV5-1; len: 15; abundance: once; d_gene: .; j_gene: TRBJ1-1; CDR3nt: TGCGCCAGCAGCTTGGGGCAGGGGTTAAACACTGAAGCTTTCTTT; CDR3aa: CASSLGQGLNTEAFF
v_gene: TRBV30; len: 14; abundance: few; d_gene: .; j_gene: TRBJ1-1; CDR3nt: TGTGCCTGGAGGGCACTCGGAGGGAACACTGAAGCTTTCTTT; CDR3aa: CAWRALGGNTEAFF
v_gene: TRBV28; len: 15; abundance: .; d_gene: TRBD1; j_gene: TRBJ2-4; CDR3nt: TGTGCCAGCAGTCCCCGGGGACAGGGAAAGGACATTCAGTACTTC; CDR3aa: CASSPRGQGKDIQYF